The T cell receptor (beta chain) under discussion was sequenced for a study of T cells expressing NK-cell markers. Findings and caveats of the study: Of CD8+ T cells, roughly 1.0-7.0% belonged to dominant NKG2C+ clonotypes in six donors. A handful of donors showed these clonotypes also leading the CD3+CD56-NKG2C+ fraction.

Germline assignment: CDR1 MNHNS and CDR2 SASEGT. The CDR3 extends over 16 amino acids. TCRdb reanalyzed the 5' RACE reads, giving one entry per CDR3 protein sequence and no DNA. The repertoire table contains about 400,000 distinct CDR3 sequences. A note on this clonotype: The antigen remains unidentified.

The V call is TRBV6-1, the J call TRBJ1-5; TCRdb reports TRBD1, a call that lacks DNA to check it against. This receptor was taken from a woman aged 45-65 years in good health. The sequenced material came from blood T cells: a sorted CD56 or NKG2C T cell subset, CD4+ or CD8+ T cells, or bulk PBMC T cells (not recorded which). The CDR3 loop reads CASRNRQGYSNQPQHF.